This TCR beta chain originates from a study of blood T cell repertoires in COVID-19. Study in general: Whether acute or convalescent, the COVID-19 samples came from the United States, Italy and Spain. In each case, the material was cDNA or gDNA derived from T cells, B-cell-depleted T cells, or PBMCs.

The CDR3 has 14 residues. Germline assignment: CDR1 MNHEY and CDR2 SMNVEV (reference sequence). Trimming removed 3 bases from V and 8 bases from J; junction bases left unmatched: 8. Under the authors' procedure: Reference gene primer amplification gave estimated nucleated cell counts. Method: immunoSEQ multiplex PCR; TCRdb's copy keeps in-frame clones and lacks some. V and J calls and clone size are copied from that table; D and trimming were computed from the DNA. The repertoire has 150,000 to 200,000 clones, about four fifths of them found once; the top ten carry over 2%. This rearrangement joins TRBV27 to TRBJ1-2; 8 bases agree with TRBD1. Source material: peripheral blood. This TCR came from a human donor with acute or convalescent COVID-19. The donor label of this sample is uncertain. CDR3: CASSFTPNRGGYTF. DNA for the CDR3: TGTGCCAGCAGTTTTACCCCTAACAGGGGGGGCTACACCTTC.